Given below is one T cell receptor beta chain in context. The entry originates in a study of response to subunit inactivated influenza vaccine. MiXCR, run by TCRdb on the RT-PCR reads, gives a single entry per CDR3 protein. This table holds under 500,000 distinct CDR3 sequences, around 9.9% found once. Trimming pared 8 bases from V and 2 bases from J, leaving 12 bases between. This CDR3 spans 13 amino acids. CDR1 and CDR2 from the germline V gene are SNHLY and FYNNEI. This receptor was taken from a man in his fifties or sixties who received an inactivated influenza vaccine. This chain uses TRBV2 with TRBJ2-5, with D unclear. Specimen: PBMCs from blood, collected about 40 days after vaccination. The CDR3 here is CASAGETQETQYF. DNA of the CDR3: TGTGCCAGCGCTGGGGAAACGCAAGAGACCCAGTACTTC.